This T cell receptor beta chain stems from a study of blood T cell repertoires in COVID-19. Libraries were prepared by immunoSEQ multiplex PCR; TCRdb keeps only in-frame clonotypes and omits some of them. The table has almost 250,000 clones, around 89% seen once. Participants reported their clinical history, and cohort assignment relied on those reports. Cohort 3 recovered donors had two negative PCRs, clearance, or symptom resolution. The specimen sequenced was PBMCs or T cells enriched from blood (not recorded which). The TCR comes from a woman in her 30s who had recovered from COVID-19.

The CDR3 here is CSVDGPTGGYTF. CDR3 nucleotide sequence: TGCAGCGTTGATGGCCCAACGGGTGGCTACACCTTC. The genes are TRBV29-1 and TRBJ1-2, with D hard to call. Trimming removed 3 bases at V and 7 bases at J, with 12 bases between. Germline-derived CDR1 and CDR2 are SQVTM and ANQGSEA. The CDR3 consists of 12 residues.